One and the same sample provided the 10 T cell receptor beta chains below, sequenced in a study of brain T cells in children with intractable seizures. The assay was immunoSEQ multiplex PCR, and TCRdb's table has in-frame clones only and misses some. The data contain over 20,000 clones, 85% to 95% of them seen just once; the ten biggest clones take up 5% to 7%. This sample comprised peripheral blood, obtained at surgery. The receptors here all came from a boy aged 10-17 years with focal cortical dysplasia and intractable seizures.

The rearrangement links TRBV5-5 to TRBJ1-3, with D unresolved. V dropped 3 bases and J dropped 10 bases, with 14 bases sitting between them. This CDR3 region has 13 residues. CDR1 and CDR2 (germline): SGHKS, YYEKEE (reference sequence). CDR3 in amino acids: CASSWTGESTIYF. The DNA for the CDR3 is TGTGCCAGCAGCTGGACTGGGGAGTCAACCATATATTTT.

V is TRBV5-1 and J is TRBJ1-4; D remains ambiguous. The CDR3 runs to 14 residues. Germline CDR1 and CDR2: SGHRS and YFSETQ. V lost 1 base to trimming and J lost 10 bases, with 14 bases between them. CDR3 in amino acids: CASSLNFGVSKLFF. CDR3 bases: TGCGCCAGCAGCTTGAATTTCGGGGTCTCAAAACTGTTTTTT.

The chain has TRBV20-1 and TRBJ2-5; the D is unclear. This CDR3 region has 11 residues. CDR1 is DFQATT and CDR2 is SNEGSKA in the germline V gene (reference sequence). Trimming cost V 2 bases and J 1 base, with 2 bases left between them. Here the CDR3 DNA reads TGCAGTGCTAGACTCCAAGAGACCCAGTACTTC. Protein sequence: CSARLQETQYF.

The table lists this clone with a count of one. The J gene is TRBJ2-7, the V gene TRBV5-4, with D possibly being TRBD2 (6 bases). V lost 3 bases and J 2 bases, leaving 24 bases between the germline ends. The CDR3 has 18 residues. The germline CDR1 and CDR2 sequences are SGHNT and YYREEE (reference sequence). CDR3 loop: CASSYGVFVGTPAYEQYF. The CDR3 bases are TGTGCCAGCAGCTATGGAGTATTTGTGGGGACTCCCGCCTACGAGCAGTACTTC.

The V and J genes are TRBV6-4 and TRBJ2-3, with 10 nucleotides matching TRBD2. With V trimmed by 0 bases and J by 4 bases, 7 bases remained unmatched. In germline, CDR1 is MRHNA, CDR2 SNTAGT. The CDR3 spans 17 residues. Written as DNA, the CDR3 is TGTGCCAGCAGTGACTCGACAGCGGGAGGGAGCGCAGATACGCAGTATTTT. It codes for CASSDSTAGGSADTQYF.

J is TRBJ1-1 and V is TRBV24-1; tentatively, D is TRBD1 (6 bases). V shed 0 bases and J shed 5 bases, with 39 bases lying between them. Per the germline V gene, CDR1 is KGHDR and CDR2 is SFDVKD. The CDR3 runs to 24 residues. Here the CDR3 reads CATSDLHSASWPPAPSVDRTEAFF. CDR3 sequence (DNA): TGTGCCACCAGTGATTTGCACAGTGCTTCTTGGCCACCTGCTCCCTCGGTTGACAGGACTGAAGCTTTCTTT.

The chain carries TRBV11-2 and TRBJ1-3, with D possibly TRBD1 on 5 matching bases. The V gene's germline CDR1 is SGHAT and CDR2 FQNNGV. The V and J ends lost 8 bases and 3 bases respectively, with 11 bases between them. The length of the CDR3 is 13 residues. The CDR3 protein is CASVGQYGNTIYF. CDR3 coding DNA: TGTGCCAGCGTGGGGCAGTATGGAAACACCATATATTTT.

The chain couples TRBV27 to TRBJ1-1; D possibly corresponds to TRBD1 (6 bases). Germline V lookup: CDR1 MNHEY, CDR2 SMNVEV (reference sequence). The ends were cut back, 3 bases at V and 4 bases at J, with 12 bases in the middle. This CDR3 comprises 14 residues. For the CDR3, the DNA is TGTGCCAGCAGTTTCACAGGGTCTGGCACTGAAGCTTTCTTT. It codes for CASSFTGSGTEAFF.

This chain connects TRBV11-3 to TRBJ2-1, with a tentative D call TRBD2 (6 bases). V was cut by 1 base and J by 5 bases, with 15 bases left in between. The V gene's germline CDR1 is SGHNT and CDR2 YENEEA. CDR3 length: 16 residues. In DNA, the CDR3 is TGTGCCAGCAGCTTAGGGCGACTAGATTTCGACAATGAGCAGTTCTTC. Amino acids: CASSLGRLDFDNEQFF.

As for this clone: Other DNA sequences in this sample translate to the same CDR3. The CDR3 bases are TGTGCCAGCAGTCTTTACGAGCAGTACTTC. This encodes CASSLYEQYF. J is TRBJ2-7 and V is TRBV12-3 or TRBV12-4; the D is unclear. Trimming shortened V by 5 bases and J by 4 bases, and 3 bases separated the two germline ends. The CDR3 consists of 10 residues.